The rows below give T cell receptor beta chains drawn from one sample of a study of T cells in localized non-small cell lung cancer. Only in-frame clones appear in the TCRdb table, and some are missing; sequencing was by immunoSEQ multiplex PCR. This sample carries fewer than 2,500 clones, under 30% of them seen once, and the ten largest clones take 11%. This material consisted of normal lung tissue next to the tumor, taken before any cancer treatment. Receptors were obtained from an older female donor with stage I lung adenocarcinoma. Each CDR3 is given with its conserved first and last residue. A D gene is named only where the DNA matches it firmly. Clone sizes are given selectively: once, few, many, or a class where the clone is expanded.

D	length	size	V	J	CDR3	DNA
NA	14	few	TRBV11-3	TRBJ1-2	CASSLLGQIYGYTF	TGTGCCAGCAGCTTACTGGGGCAGATCTATGGCTACACCTTC
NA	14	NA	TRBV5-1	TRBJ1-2	CASSLESVNYGYTF	TGCGCCAGCAGCTTGGAATCAGTAAACTATGGCTACACCTTC
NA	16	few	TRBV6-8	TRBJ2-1	CASNEGSWSSYNEQFF	TGTGCCAGCAACGAAGGTTCGTGGAGCTCCTACAATGAGCAGTTCTTC
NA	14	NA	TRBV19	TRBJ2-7	CASSDQVSSYEQYF	TGTGCCAGTAGTGACCAGGTGAGCTCCTACGAGCAGTACTTC
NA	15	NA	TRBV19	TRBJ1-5	CASSKGPYSNQPQHF	TGTGCCAGTAGTAAGGGGCCCTATAGCAATCAGCCCCAGCATTTT
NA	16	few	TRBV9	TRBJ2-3	CASSVFPGNGGDTQYF	TGTGCCAGCAGCGTATTTCCCGGGAATGGTGGAGATACGCAGTATTTT
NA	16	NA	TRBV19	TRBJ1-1	CASSIGSAGTNTEAFF	TGTGCCAGTAGTATAGGTTCGGCCGGGACGAACACTGAAGCTTTCTTT
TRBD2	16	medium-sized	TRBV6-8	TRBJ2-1	CASSYAGTSGYNEQFF	TGTGCCAGCAGTTACGCTGGGACTAGCGGCTACAATGAGCAGTTCTTC
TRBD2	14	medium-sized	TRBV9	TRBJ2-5	CASSPGLAKETQYF	TGTGCCAGCAGCCCCGGACTAGCGAAAGAGACCCAGTACTTC
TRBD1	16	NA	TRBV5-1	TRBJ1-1	CASSLSPGQGPGEAFF	TGCGCCAGCAGTCTCAGTCCAGGACAGGGCCCTGGTGAAGCTTTCTTT
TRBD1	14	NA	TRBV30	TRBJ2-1	CAWSGDSSYNEQFF	TGTGCCTGGAGTGGGGACAGCTCCTACAATGAGCAGTTCTTC
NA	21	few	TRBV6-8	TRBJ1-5	CASRRTVRADSLMVSNQPQHF	TGTGCCAGCAGGCGGACAGTCAGAGCGGACTCCCTTATGGTGAGCAATCAGCCCCAGCATTTT